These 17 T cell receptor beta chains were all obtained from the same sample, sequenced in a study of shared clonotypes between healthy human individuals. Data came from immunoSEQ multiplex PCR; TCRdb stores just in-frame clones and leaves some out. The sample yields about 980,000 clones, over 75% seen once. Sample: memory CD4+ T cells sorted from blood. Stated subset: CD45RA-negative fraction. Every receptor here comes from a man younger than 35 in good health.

CDR3 loop: CASSLGGSGTDTQYF. The CDR3, as DNA: TGCGCCAGCAGCTTGGGCGGATCGGGCACAGATACGCAGTATTTT. The rearrangement links TRBV5-1 to TRBJ2-3; no definite D call. CDR3 length: 15 residues. The V gene lost 0 bases and the J gene lost 1 base, with 9 bases spanning the gap. CDR1 is SGHRS and CDR2 is YFSETQ in the germline V gene.

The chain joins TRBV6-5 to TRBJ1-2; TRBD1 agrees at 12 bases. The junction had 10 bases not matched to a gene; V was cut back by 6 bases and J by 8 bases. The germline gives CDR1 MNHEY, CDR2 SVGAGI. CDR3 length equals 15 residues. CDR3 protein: CASRAPGQGAGGYTF. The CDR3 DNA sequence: TGTGCCAGCAGAGCGCCGGGACAGGGGGCCGGGGGCTACACCTTC.

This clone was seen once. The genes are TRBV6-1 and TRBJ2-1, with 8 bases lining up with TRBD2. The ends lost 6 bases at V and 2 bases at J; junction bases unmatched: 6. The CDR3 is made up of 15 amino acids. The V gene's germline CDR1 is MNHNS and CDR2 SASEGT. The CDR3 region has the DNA TGTGCCAGCAGGATCAGCGGGGGAGCCTACAATGAGCAGTTCTTC. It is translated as CASRISGGAYNEQFF.

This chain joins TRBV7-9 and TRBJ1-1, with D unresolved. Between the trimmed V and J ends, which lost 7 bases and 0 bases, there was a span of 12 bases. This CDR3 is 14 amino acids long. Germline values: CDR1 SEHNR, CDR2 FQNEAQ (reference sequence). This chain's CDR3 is CASTLLLLNTEAFF. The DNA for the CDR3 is TGTGCCAGCACCTTGCTGTTGTTGAACACTGAAGCTTTCTTT.

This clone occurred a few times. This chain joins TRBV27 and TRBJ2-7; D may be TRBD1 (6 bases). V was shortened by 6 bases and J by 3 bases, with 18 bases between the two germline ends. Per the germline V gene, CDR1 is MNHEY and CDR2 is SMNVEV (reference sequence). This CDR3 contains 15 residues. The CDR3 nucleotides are TGTGCCAGCAGCCGTTACCCAGGACAGAGCTACGAGCAGTACTTC. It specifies CASSRYPGQSYEQYF.

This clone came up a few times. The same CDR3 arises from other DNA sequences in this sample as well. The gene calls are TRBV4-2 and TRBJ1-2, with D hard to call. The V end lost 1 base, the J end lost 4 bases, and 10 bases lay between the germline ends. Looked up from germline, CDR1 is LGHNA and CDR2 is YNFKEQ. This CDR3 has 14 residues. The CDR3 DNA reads TGTGCCAGCAGCCAAGGGGCCCCCTCCTATGGCTACACCTTC. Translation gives CASSQGAPSYGYTF.

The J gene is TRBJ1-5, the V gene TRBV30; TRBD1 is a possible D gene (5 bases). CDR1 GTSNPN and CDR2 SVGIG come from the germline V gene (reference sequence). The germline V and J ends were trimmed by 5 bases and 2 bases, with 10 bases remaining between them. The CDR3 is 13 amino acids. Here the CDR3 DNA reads TGTGCCTGGCGGACACCAGGCAATCAGCCCCAGCATTTT. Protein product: CAWRTPGNQPQHF.

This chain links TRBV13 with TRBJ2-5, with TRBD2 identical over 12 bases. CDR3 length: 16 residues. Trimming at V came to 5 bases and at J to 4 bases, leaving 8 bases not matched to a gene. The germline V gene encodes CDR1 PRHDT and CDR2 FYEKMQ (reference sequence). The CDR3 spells CASSPRLAGETETQYF. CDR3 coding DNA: TGTGCCAGCAGCCCCAGACTAGCGGGGGAGACAGAGACCCAGTACTTC.

In DNA, the CDR3 is TGCGCCAGCAGTGAGTCTGGTCAGCACACTGAAGCTTTCTTT. Its translation: CASSESGQHTEAFF. This rearrangement joins TRBV10-2 to TRBJ1-1; D ambiguous. Germline V gene lookup returns CDR1 WSHSY and CDR2 SAAADI. The V end was cut by 0 bases, the J end by 3 bases, with 8 bases between. The CDR3 runs 14 residues.

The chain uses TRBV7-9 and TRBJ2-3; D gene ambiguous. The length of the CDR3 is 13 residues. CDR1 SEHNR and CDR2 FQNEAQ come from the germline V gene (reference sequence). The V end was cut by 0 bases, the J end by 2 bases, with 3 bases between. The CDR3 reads CASSLAITDTQYF. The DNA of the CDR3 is TGTGCCAGCAGCTTAGCCATCACAGATACGCAGTATTTT.

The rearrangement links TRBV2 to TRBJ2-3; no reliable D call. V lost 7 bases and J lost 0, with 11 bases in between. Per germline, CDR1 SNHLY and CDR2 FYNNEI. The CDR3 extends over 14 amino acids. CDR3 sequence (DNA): TGTGCCAGCAATCCGGGCCCTAGCACAGATACGCAGTATTTT. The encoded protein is CASNPGPSTDTQYF. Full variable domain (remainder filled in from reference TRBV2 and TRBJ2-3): EPEVTQTPSHQVTQMGQEVILRCVPISNHLYFYWYRQILGQKVEFLVSFYNNEISEKSEIFDDQFSVERPDGSNFTLKIRSTKLEDSAMYFCASNPGPSTDTQYFGPGTRLTVL.

This chain's CDR3 is CASSYRIGASGNTEAFF. CDR3 DNA sequence: TGTGCCAGCAGCTACCGGATTGGGGCCTCTGGGAACACTGAAGCTTTCTTT. The chain combines TRBV7-2 with TRBJ1-1; a weak D match, TRBD1 (5 bases). CDR1 SGHTA and CDR2 FQGNSA come from the germline V gene. This CDR3 contains 17 residues. V lost 4 bases to trimming and J lost 1 base, with 19 bases between them.

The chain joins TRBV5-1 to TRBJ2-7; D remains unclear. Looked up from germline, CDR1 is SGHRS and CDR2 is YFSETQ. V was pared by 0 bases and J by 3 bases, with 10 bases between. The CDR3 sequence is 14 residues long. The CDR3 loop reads CASSLEAGFYEQYF. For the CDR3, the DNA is TGCGCCAGCAGCTTGGAGGCAGGTTTCTACGAGCAGTACTTC.

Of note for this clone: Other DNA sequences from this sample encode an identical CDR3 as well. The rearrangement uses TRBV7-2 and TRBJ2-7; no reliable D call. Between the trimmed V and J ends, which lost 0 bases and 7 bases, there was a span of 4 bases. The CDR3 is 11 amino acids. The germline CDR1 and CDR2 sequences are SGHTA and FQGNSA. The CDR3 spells CASSLAHEQYF. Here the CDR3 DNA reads TGTGCCAGCAGCTTAGCGCATGAGCAGTACTTC.

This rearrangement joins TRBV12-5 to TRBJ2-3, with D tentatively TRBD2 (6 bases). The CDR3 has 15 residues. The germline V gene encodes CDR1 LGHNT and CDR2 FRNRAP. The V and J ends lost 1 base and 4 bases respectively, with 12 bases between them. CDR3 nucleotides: TGTGCTAGTGGTTTGGATGTCGGGGGTCCAGATACGCAGTATTTT. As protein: CASGLDVGGPDTQYF.

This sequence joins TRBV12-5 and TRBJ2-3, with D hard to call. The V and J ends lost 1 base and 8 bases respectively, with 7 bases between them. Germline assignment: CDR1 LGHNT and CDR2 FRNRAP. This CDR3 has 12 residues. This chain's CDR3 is CASGLDVGTQYF. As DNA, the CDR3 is TGTGCTAGTGGTTTGGATGTGGGTACGCAGTATTTT.

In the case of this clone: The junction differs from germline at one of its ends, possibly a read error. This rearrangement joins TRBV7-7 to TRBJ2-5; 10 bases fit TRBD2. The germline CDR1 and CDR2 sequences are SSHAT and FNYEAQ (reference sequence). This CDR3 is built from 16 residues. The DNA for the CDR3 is TGTGCTAGCAGCTTAGGAGCGGGAGGGCCTTTAGAGACCCAGTACTTC. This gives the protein CASSLGAGGPLETQYF.